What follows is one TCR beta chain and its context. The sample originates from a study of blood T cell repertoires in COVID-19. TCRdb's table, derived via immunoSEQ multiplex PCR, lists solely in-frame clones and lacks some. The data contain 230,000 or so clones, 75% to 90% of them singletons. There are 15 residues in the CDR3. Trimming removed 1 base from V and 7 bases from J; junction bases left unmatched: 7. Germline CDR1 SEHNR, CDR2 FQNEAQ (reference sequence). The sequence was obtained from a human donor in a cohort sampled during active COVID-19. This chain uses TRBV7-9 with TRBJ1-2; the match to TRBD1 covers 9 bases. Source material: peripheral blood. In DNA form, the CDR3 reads TGTGCCAGCAGCTTAGTTGACAGGGGGATGAGTGGCTACACCTTC. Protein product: CASSLVDRGMSGYTF.